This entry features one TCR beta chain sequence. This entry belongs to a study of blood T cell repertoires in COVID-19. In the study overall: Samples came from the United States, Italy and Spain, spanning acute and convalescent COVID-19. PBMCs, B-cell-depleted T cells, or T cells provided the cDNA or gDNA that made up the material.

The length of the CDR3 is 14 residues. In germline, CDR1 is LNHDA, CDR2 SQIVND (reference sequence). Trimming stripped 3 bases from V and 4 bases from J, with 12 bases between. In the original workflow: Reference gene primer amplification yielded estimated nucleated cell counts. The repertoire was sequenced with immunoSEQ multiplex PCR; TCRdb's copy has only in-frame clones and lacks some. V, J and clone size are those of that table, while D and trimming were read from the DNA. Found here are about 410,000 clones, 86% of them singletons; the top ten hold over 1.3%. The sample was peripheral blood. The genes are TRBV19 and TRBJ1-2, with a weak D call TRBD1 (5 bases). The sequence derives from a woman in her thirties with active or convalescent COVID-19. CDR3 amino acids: CASSITQGAYGYTF. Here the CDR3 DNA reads TGTGCCAGTAGTATTACGCAGGGTGCCTATGGCTACACCTTC. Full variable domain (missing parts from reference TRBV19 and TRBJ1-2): DGGITQSPKYLFRKEGQNVTLSCEQNLNHDAMYWYRQDPGQGLRLIYYSQIVNDFQKGDIAEGYSVSREKKESFPLTVTSAQKNPTAFYLCASSITQGAYGYTFGSGTRLTVV.